Sequencing of this TCR beta chain was carried out in a study of blood T cell repertoires in COVID-19. Study context: The cDNA or gDNA used as material had been derived from T cells, B-cell-depleted T cells, or PBMCs.

Profiling relied on immunoSEQ multiplex PCR, and the TCRdb table lists in-frame clones only, not all of them. The sample records about 370,000 clones, more than 70% being singletons. V was clipped by 0 bases and J by 4 bases, with 13 bases between them. Germline values: CDR1 ENHRY, CDR2 SYGVKD. The CDR3 covers 17 residues. The clonotype originates from a woman younger than 45 with COVID-19, enrolled during active disease. The rearrangement joins TRBV10-3 to TRBJ2-6; TRBD2 is a possible D gene (6 bases). Sequencing was performed on peripheral blood. This CDR3 is CAISESGAAGGANVLTF. Written as DNA, the CDR3 is TGTGCCATCAGTGAGTCAGGAGCCGCGGGGGGGGCCAACGTCCTGACTTTC.